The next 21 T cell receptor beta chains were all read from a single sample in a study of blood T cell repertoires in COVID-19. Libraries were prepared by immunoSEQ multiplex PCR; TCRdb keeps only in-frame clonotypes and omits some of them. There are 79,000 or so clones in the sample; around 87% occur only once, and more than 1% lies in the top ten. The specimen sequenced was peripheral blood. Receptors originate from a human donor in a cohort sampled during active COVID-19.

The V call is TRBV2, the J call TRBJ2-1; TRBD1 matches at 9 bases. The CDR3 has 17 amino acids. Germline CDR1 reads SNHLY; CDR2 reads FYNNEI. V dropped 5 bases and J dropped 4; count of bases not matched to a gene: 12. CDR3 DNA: TGTGCCAGCAGTCCAGGCATGGGACAGGGCCGATACAATGAGCAGTTCTTC. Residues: CASSPGMGQGRYNEQFF.

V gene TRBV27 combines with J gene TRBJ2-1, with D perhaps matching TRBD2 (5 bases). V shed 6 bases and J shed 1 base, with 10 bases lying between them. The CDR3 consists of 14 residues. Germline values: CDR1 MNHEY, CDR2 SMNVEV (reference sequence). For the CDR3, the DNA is TGTGCCAGCAGCCCTACTAGTTCCTACAATGAGCAGTTCTTC. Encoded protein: CASSPTSSYNEQFF.

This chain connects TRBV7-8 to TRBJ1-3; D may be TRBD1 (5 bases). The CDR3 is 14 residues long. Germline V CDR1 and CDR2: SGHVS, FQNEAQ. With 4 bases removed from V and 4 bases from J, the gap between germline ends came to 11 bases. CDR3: CASSSQTAGNTIYF. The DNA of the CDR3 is TGTGCCAGCAGCTCCCAGACAGCCGGAAACACCATATATTTT.

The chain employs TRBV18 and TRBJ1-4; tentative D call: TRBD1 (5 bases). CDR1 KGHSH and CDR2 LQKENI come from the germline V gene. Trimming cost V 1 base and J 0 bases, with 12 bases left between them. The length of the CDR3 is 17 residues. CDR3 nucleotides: TGTGCCAGCTCACCACGGGAGGGGCCGACAACTAATGAAAAACTGTTTTTT. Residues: CASSPREGPTTNEKLFF. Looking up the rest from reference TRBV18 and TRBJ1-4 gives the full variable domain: NAGVMQNPRHLVRRRGQEARLRCSPMKGHSHVYWYRQLPEEGLKFMVYLQKENIIDESGMPKERFSAEFPKEGPSILRIQQVVRGDSAAYFCASSPREGPTTNEKLFFGSGTQLSVL.

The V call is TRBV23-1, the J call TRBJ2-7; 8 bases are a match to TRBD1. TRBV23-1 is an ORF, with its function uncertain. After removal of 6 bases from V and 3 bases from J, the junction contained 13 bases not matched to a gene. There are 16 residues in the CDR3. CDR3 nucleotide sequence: TGCGCCAGCAGCCAGCCGACTTGGGACAGGCTCTACGAGCAGTACTTC. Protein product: CASSQPTWDRLYEQYF.

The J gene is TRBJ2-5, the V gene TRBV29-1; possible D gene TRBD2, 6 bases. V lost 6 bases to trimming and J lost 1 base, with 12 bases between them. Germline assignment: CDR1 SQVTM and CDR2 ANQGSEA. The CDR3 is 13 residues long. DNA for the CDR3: TGCAGCGTGTCTAGCGTCGGCCAAGAGACCCAGTACTTC. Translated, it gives CSVSSVGQETQYF.

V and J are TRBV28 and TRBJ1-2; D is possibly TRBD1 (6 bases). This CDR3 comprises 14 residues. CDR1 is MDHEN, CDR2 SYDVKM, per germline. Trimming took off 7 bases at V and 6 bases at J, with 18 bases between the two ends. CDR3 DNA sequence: TGTGCCAGCAAGAGCCCTCAGGGGATCCATGGCTACACCTTC. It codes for CASKSPQGIHGYTF.

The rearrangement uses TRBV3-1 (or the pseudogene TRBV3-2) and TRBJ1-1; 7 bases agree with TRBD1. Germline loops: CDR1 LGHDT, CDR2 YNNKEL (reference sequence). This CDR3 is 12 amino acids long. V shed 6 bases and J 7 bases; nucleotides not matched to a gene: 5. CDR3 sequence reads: CASSPRDSEAFF. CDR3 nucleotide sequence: TGTGCCAGCAGTCCCCGGGACAGTGAAGCTTTCTTT.

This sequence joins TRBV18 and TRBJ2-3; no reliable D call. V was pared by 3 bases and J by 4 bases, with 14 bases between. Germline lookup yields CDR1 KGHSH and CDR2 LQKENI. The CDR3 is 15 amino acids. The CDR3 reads CASSPKVAPPDTQYF. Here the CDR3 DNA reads TGTGCCAGCTCACCTAAGGTAGCTCCCCCAGATACGCAGTATTTT.

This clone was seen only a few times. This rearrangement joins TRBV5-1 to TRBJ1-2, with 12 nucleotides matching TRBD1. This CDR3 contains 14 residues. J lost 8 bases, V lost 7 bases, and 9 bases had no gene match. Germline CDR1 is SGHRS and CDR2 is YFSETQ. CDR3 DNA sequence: TGCGCCAGCGGTGCCGGGACAGGGGGCCTGGGCTACACCTTC. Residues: CASGAGTGGLGYTF.

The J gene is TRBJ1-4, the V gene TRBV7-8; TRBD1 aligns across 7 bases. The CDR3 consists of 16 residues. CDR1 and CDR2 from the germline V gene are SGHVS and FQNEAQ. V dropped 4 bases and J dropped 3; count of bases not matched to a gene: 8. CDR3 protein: CASSSPQGKANEKLFF. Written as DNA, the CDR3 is TGTGCCAGCAGCTCCCCACAGGGGAAGGCTAATGAAAAACTGTTTTTT.

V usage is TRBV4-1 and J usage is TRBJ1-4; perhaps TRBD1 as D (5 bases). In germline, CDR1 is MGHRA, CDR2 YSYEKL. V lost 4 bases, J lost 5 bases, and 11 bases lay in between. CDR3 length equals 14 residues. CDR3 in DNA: TGCGCCAGCAGCCGGGGGGACTCGAATGAAAAACTGTTTTTT. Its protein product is CASSRGDSNEKLFF.

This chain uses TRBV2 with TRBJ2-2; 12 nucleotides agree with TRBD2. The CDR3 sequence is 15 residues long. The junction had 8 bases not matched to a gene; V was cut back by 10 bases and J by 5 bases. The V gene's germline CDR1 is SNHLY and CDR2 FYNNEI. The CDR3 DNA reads TGTGCCATCCGACTAGCGGGAGAGGGTACCGGGGAGCTGTTTTTT. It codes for CAIRLAGEGTGELFF.

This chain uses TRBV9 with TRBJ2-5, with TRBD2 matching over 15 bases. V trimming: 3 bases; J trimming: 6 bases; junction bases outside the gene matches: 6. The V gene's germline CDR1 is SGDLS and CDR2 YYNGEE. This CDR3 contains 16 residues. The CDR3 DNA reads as TGTGCCAGCAGCGCTACCGGGACTAGCGGGGGGAAGACCCAGTACTTC. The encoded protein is CASSATGTSGGKTQYF.

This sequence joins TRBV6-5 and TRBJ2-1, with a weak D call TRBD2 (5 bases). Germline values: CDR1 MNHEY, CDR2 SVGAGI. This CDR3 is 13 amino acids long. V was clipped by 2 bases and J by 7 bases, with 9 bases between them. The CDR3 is CASSYALVNEQFF. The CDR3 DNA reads TGTGCCAGCAGTTACGCACTAGTTAATGAGCAGTTCTTC.

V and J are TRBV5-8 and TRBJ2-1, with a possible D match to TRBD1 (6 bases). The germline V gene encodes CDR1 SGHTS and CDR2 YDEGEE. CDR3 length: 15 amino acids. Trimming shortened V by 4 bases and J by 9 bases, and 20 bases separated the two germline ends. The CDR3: CASSPRTVGSGEQFF. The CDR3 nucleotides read TGTGCCAGCAGCCCGCGGACAGTAGGATCGGGTGAGCAGTTCTTC.

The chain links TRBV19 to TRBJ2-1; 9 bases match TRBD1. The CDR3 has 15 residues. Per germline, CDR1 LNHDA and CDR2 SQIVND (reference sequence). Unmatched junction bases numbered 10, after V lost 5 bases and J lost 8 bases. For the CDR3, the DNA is TGTGCCAGTAGTCAGGACAGGGGTCTGGTAGATGAGCAGTTCTTC. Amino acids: CASSQDRGLVDEQFF.

The CDR3 region has the DNA TGTGCCAGCAGCCCAAGGACTAGCGGGAGGAGCGAGCAGTACTTC. Amino acids: CASSPRTSGRSEQYF. This sequence joins TRBV7-8 and TRBJ2-7; TRBD2 agrees at 14 bases. Germline V gene sequence: CDR1 SGHVS, CDR2 FQNEAQ. The V and J ends lost 5 bases and 6 bases, in that order; junction bases with no gene match: 6. The CDR3 totals 15 residues.

DNA for the CDR3: TGTGCCAGCAGTGATGGACAGGGTATCGGGGAGCTGTTTTTT. This codes for CASSDGQGIGELFF. This chain connects TRBV6-4 to TRBJ2-2; 8 nucleotides agree with TRBD1. The CDR3 spans 14 residues. In germline, CDR1 is MRHNA, CDR2 SNTAGT. Losses at the gene ends were 3 bases for V and 7 bases for J; bases not matched to a gene: 4.

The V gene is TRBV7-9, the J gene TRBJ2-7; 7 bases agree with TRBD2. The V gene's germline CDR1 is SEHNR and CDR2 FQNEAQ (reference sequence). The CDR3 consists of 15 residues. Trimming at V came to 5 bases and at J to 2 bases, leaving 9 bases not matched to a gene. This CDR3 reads CASSPPGRGAYEQYF. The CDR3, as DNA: TGTGCCAGCAGCCCCCCGGGACGGGGGGCCTACGAGCAGTACTTC.

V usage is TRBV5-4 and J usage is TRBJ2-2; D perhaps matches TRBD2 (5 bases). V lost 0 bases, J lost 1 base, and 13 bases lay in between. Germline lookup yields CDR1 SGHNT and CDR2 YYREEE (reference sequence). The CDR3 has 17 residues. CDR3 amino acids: CASSLVSLAGNTGELFF. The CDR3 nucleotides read TGTGCCAGCAGCTTGGTTTCTCTGGCGGGGAACACCGGGGAGCTGTTTTTT. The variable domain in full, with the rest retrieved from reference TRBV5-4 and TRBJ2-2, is ETGVTQSPTHLIKTRGQQVTLRCSSQSGHNTVSWYQQALGQGPQFIFQYYREEENGRGNFPPRFSGLQFPNYSSELNVNALELDDSALYLCASSLVSLAGNTGELFFGEGSRLTVL.